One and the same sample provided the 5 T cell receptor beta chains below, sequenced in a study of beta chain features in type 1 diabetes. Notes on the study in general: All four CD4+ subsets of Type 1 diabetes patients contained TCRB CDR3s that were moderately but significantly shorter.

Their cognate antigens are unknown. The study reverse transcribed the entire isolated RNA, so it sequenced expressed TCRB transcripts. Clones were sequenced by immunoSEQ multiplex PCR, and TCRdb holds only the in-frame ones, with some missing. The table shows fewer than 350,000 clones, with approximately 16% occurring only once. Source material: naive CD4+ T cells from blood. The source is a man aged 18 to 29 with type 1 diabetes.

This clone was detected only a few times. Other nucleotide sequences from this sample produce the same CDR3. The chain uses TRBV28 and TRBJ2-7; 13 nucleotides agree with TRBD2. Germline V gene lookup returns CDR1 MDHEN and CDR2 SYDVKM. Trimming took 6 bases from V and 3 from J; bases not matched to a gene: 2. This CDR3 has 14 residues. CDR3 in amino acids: CASSRTSGSYEQYF. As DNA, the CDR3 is TGTGCCAGCAGCCGGACTAGCGGGAGCTACGAGCAGTACTTC.

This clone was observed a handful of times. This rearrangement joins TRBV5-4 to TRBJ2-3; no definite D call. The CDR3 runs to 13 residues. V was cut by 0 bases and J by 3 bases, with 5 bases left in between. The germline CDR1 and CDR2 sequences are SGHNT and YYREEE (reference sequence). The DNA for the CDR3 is TGTGCCAGCAGCTTGGGGGCTACAGATACGCAGTATTTT. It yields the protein CASSLGATDTQYF.

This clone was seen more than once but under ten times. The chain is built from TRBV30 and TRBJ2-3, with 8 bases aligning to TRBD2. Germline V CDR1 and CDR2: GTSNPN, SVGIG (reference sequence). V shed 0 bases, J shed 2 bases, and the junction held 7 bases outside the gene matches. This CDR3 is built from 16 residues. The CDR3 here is CAWSVGLSGNTDTQYF. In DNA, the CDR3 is TGTGCCTGGAGTGTAGGGCTTAGCGGGAACACAGATACGCAGTATTTT.

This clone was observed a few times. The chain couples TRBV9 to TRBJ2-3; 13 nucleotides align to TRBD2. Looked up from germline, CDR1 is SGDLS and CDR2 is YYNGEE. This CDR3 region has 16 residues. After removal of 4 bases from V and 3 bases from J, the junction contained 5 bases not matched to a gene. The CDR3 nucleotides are TGTGCCAGCAGCCAAGGGACTAGCGGGACTACAGATACGCAGTATTTT. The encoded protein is CASSQGTSGTTDTQYF. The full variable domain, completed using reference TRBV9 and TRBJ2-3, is DSGVTQTPKHLITATGQRVTLRCSPRSGDLSVYWYQQSLDQGLQFLIQYYNGEERAKGNILERFSAQQFPDLHSELNLSSLELGDSALYFCASSQGTSGTTDTQYFGPGTRLTVL.

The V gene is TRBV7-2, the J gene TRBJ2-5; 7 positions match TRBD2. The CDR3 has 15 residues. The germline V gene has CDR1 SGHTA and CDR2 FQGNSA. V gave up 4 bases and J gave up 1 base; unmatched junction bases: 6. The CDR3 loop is CASSSVGTTQETQYF. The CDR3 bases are TGTGCCAGCAGCTCGGTGGGGACTACCCAAGAGACCCAGTACTTC.